This TCR beta chain was identified during a study of T cells in Graves' hyperthyroidism and ophthalmopathy. RNA transcripts provided the source from which TCR beta CDR3 regions were amplified. HTBI primers were the set used in a first-round RT-PCR of the TCR CDR3. TCRdb re-derived calls from the multiplex PCR reads in MiXCR, one entry per CDR3 protein. Altogether 500,000 to 600,000 distinct CDR3 sequences are present, 46% being singletons, with the ten largest covering 35% to 50%. The CDR3 spans 12 residues. Between the trimmed V and J ends, which lost 3 bases and 7 bases, there was a span of 6 bases. CDR1 and CDR2 from the germline V gene are LNHDA and SQIVND (reference sequence). Notes on the study in general: Stable hyperthyroidism and ophthalmopathy were separated using 13 V-J signatures. Most clonotypes expanded in the thyroid (above 0.001) were also present in blood.

For the diagnoses, clinical symptoms, serum thyroxine and TRAb, thyroid ultrasound and orbital computed tomography were used. Note on this clonotype: The antigen is not known.

The chain is built from TRBV19 and TRBJ2-2, with D unclear. The TCR originated in an adult woman with Graves' disease, either hyperthyroidism or ophthalmopathy (not recorded which). The sample comprised peripheral blood or thyroid tissue (not recorded which). CDR3 residues: CASSMVNGELFF. CDR3 nucleotides: TGTGCCAGTAGTATGGTCAACGGGGAGCTGTTTTTT.